The clone carrying this TCR beta chain was counted between two and nine times. As yet, its antigen is unknown. Produced via immunoSEQ multiplex PCR; TCRdb's table is partial and in-frame only. This table has about 150,000 clones, 90% appearing once. The length of the CDR3 is 13 residues. CDR1 is GTSNPN, CDR2 SVGIG, per germline (reference sequence). The V and J ends lost 4 bases and 2 bases respectively, with 11 bases between them. The data originate from a study of T cell responses to AZD1222 COVID-19 vaccine. Study conclusions and caveats: Distributed over spike, vaccine-associated CD4 TCRs predominated at 160-218 and 743-854. A reported finding is that nearly half of spike-specific TCRs target unmutated variant regions. Repertoires were sampled only after the peak T cell response.

The sequenced sample was peripheral blood, obtained on day 0 of AZD1222 vaccination. The chain has TRBV30 and TRBJ1-2, with no clear D. This sequence originates from an adult in good health. The CDR3 spells CAWNRLPNYGYTF. DNA of the CDR3: TGTGCCTGGAACAGATTACCAAACTATGGCTACACCTTC.